A single sample gave rise to the 13 T cell receptor beta chains below, sequenced in a study of Graves' ophthalmopathy and Graves' hyperthyroidism. The authors amplified TCR beta CDR3 regions from RNA transcripts. RT-PCR with HTBI primers came first, then second-round multiplex PCR. Each CDR3 protein gets one entry after TCRdb re-called the multiplex PCR reads with MiXCR. The sample comprises roughly 50,000 distinct CDR3 sequences, 50% of which are singletons, and around 25% rests with the top ten. The specimen sequenced was peripheral blood. These receptors were taken from an adult man with Graves' ophthalmopathy.

This clonotype was picked up many times. The chain uses TRBV5-1 and TRBJ2-7; 10 nucleotides line up with TRBD2. Germline CDR1 reads SGHRS; CDR2 reads YFSETQ. J lost 3 bases, V lost 9 bases, and 12 bases had no gene match. The CDR3 is 15 residues long. The CDR3 coding sequence is TGCGCCACCCGGACTGCTAGCGGGAGTCACTACGAGCAGTACTTC. Translation gives CATRTASGSHYEQYF.

The gene calls are TRBV19 and TRBJ2-7; D not certain. In germline, CDR1 is LNHDA, CDR2 SQIVND (reference sequence). Trimming pared 5 bases from V and 6 bases from J, leaving 14 bases between. There are 13 residues in the CDR3. CDR3 residues: CASSSRTGLEQYF. DNA for the CDR3: TGTGCCAGTAGTTCCCGGACCGGTCTCGAGCAGTACTTC.

This clonotype came up many times. A much larger clone differs by one base, so this may be a read error. The V call is TRBV29-1, the J call TRBJ2-3; TRBD2 agrees at 9 bases. V shed 6 bases, J shed 8 bases, and the junction held 9 bases outside the gene matches. CDR3 length: 13 residues. The V gene's germline CDR1 is SQVTM and CDR2 ANQGSEA. This CDR3 is CSVRAGGGGTQYF. In DNA, the CDR3 is TGCAGCGTGAGAGCGGGGGGCGGGGGTACGCAGTATTTT.

The gene calls are TRBV20-1 and TRBJ1-2, with a weak D call TRBD1 (5 bases). The V and J ends lost 5 bases and 8 bases respectively, with 12 bases between them. The germline V gene encodes CDR1 DFQATT and CDR2 SNEGSKA (reference sequence). The CDR3 has 11 amino acids. Here the CDR3 reads CSAELEGGYTF. The CDR3 DNA reads as TGCAGTGCTGAGTTGGAGGGGGGCTACACCTTC.

This clonotype has a count of ten or more. The V gene is TRBV6-5, the J gene TRBJ1-2; 10 positions agree with TRBD1. The CDR3 covers 14 residues. CDR1 and CDR2 (germline): MNHEY, SVGAGI. Trimming at V came to 6 bases and at J to 4 bases, leaving 5 bases not matched to a gene. The CDR3 sequence: CASRGDRGSYGYTF. For the CDR3, the DNA is TGTGCCAGCAGGGGGGACAGGGGTTCCTATGGCTACACCTTC.

There are a few counts of this clonotype. The J gene is TRBJ2-7, the V gene TRBV7-3; either TRBD1 or TRBD2 may fit D (5 bases each). The V gene lost 5 bases and the J gene lost 4 bases, with 21 bases spanning the gap. Germline assignment: CDR1 SGHTA and CDR2 FQGTGA. The CDR3 runs 16 residues. This chain's CDR3 is CASSASPVRAGYEQYF. Written as DNA, the CDR3 is TGTGCCAGCAGCGCTAGCCCCGTGCGGGCAGGGTACGAGCAGTACTTC.

This clonotype was seen at least ten times. The chain links TRBV14 to TRBJ2-1; 9 nucleotides line up with TRBD1. V lost 5 bases, J lost 6 bases, and 8 bases stayed unmatched. The germline CDR1 and CDR2 sequences are SGHDN and FVKESK. The CDR3 has 15 amino acids. The CDR3 loop is CASSSRDRAGNEQFF. Written as DNA, the CDR3 is TGTGCCAGCAGCTCCCGGGACAGGGCTGGCAATGAGCAGTTCTTC.

In its sample, this clonotype is medium-sized. V usage is TRBV2 and J usage is TRBJ2-3; no clear D gene. V lost 6 bases, J lost 4 bases, and 8 bases lay in between. The CDR3 loop spans 12 amino acids. In germline, CDR1 is SNHLY, CDR2 FYNNEI. The CDR3 nucleotides are TGTGCCAGCAGGTCGATTGCAGATACGCAGTATTTT. Its translation is CASRSIADTQYF.

This clonotype was recorded many times. This rearrangement joins TRBV13 to TRBJ2-1; weak D call: TRBD2 (7 bases). Germline V gene data show CDR1 as PRHDT and CDR2 as FYEKMQ (reference sequence). The V and J ends lost 5 bases and 7 bases respectively, with 18 bases between them. The CDR3 spans 15 residues. The CDR3 loop is CASSLYGGRKNEQFF. Here the CDR3 DNA reads TGTGCCAGCAGCCTATACGGGGGGCGGAAGAATGAGCAGTTCTTC.

This clonotype has just a few counts. This clone may be a read error of a much larger clone one base away. V is TRBV12-3 or TRBV12-4 and J is TRBJ1-1; D might be TRBD1 (5 bases). The CDR3 spans 15 residues. Trimming removed 5 bases at V and 4 bases at J, with 17 bases between. As DNA, the CDR3 is TGTGCCAGCAGTAAAAACAGGATAGGGGTCACTGAAGCTTTCTTT. Translated, it gives CASSKNRIGVTEAFF.

This rearrangement joins TRBV24-1 to TRBJ2-1, with 10 bases lining up with TRBD1. Trimming removed 3 bases from V and 6 bases from J; junction bases left unmatched: 1. Germline V gene data show CDR1 as KGHDR and CDR2 as SFDVKD. The CDR3 has 14 residues. The CDR3 DNA reads TGTGCCACCAGTGATCGGACAGGGGGCAATGAGCAGTTCTTC. Translation: CATSDRTGGNEQFF.

The V call is TRBV7-2, the J call TRBJ2-1, with TRBD2 matching over 10 bases. CDR1 and CDR2 from the germline V gene are SGHTA and FQGNSA. The CDR3 totals 18 residues. The trim removed 6 bases at V and 8 bases at J, leaving 19 bases unmatched. CDR3 in amino acids: CASSAEGRGAGGLHEQFF. CDR3 in DNA: TGTGCCAGCAGTGCTGAGGGCCGCGGAGCGGGAGGGTTGCATGAGCAGTTCTTC.

This chain uses TRBV13 with TRBJ1-1; no definite D call. V was pared by 5 bases and J by 1 base, with 5 bases between. This CDR3 has 12 residues. Germline V gene lookup returns CDR1 PRHDT and CDR2 FYEKMQ (reference sequence). CDR3 amino acids: CASSVPNTEAFF. The CDR3, as DNA: TGTGCCAGCAGCGTCCCGAACACTGAAGCTTTCTTT.